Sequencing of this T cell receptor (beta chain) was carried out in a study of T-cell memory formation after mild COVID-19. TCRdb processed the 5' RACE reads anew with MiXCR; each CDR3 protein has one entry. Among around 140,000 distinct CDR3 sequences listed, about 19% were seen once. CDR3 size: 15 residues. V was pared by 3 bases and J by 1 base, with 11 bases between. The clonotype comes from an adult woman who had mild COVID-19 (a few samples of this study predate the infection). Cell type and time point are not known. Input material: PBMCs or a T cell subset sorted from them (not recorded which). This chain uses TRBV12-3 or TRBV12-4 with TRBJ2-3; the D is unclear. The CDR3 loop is CASSLNPFGTDTQYF. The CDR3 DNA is TGTGCCAGCAGTTTGAATCCGTTTGGCACAGATACGCAGTATTTT.